Presented here are 5 T cell receptor beta chains from one specimen sequenced in a study of cytomegalovirus exposure and HLA in healthy donors. Sequencing was performed with immunoSEQ multiplex PCR; in TCRdb, only in-frame clones are kept and a portion is missing. The data contain 82,000 or so clones, approximately 93% of them singletons. Material for sequencing was PBMCs. These receptors all come from a man younger than 35 in good health and CMV-seronegative.

This rearrangement joins TRBV7-8 to TRBJ1-1; 10 bases agree with TRBD1. Per the germline V gene, CDR1 is SGHVS and CDR2 is FQNEAQ. The J segment lost 3 bases and the V segment lost 4 bases, leaving 8 bases of the junction unmatched. The CDR3 loop spans 16 amino acids. As DNA, the CDR3 is TGTGCCAGCAGCTATAGACAGGGGGCTCGATACACTGAAGCTTTCTTT. Its translation is CASSYRQGARYTEAFF.

The gene calls are TRBV25-1 and TRBJ2-1; D might be TRBD1 (6 bases). This CDR3 is built from 15 residues. Germline CDR1 is MGHDK and CDR2 is SYGVNS. The ends were cut back, 2 bases at V and 3 bases at J, with 11 bases in the middle. The CDR3 protein is CASSEGGSIYNEQFF. In nucleotides, the CDR3 is TGTGCCAGCAGTGAAGGGGGCAGCATCTACAATGAGCAGTTCTTC.

The rearrangement joins TRBV29-1 to TRBJ1-1; 7 bases are shared with TRBD1. The CDR3 consists of 9 residues. Germline loops: CDR1 SQVTM, CDR2 ANQGSEA. V lost 7 bases and J lost 12; bases outside the gene matches: 5. CDR3 region: CSDDRVTFF. The CDR3 bases are TGCAGCGACGACAGGGTAACTTTCTTT.

In this sample, this clone turned up once. J is TRBJ2-1 and V is TRBV27, with 7 bases that match TRBD2. V lost 5 bases and J lost 5; bases outside the gene matches: 6. CDR1 is MNHEY and CDR2 is SMNVEV in the germline V gene (reference sequence). This CDR3 is built from 14 residues. The CDR3 sequence is CASSRDYTNNEQFF. The CDR3, as DNA: TGTGCCAGCAGTCGGGACTACACGAACAATGAGCAGTTCTTC.

CDR3 DNA: TGTGCCAGCAGTTACGGCAGGGGAGCAGGTGGCTACACCTTC. It translates to CASSYGRGAGGYTF. This chain connects TRBV6-6 to TRBJ1-2, with D perhaps TRBD1 (6 bases). The length of the CDR3 is 14 residues. CDR1 and CDR2 (germline): MNHNY, SVGAGI (reference sequence). V lost 2 bases to trimming and J lost 7 bases, with 14 bases between them.